This T cell receptor (beta chain) emerged from a study of vaccination effects on CD4 cells after COVID-19. Study as a whole: Two doses of either BNT162b2 or mRNA-1273 were given to each participant. Whole-study findings and limits: Among infection- and vaccine-induced clones, marked clonal contraction occurred late after vaccination. Healthy vaccinees had only 1 of 255 vaccine-induced clones cross-react with common cold coronaviruses.

Here immunoSEQ multiplex PCR was the method, and the copy in TCRdb shows in-frame clones only, minus some. This table has about 34,000 clones, roughly 73% appearing once. About this clone: Its antigen is as yet unknown.

CDR1 SEHNR and CDR2 FQNEAQ come from the germline V gene (reference sequence). The V segment lost 1 base and the J segment 0 bases; nucleotides outside the gene matches: 6. The CDR3 totals 18 residues. Under the ViraFEST assay, PBMC were stimulated with viral peptide pools so that antigen-specific CD4+ T cells expanded. Sequencing was performed afterwards. With roughly 9 days of culture completed, CD4+ T cells were isolated. Each vaccine recipient was nucleocapsid antibody negative and had no prior SARS-CoV-2 infection. Culturing of 1.5 million to 2.5 million PBMC per well took place with approximately 10 IU/ml IL-2 and about 9.3 ug/ml peptides.

V usage is TRBV7-9 and J usage is TRBJ1-6, with 7 bases fitting TRBD1. The sample in question was CD4+ T cells from PBMCs cultured with HCoV-OC43 spike peptides, obtained before COVID-19 vaccination. The subset: HCoV-OC43 spike overlapping peptide pool stimulation. This receptor was obtained from a human donor who received a COVID-19 vaccine. The CDR3 loop reads CASSLVGGGSSYNSPLHF. The DNA for the CDR3 is TGTGCCAGCAGCTTAGTAGGGGGCGGCAGCTCCTATAATTCACCCCTCCACTTT.